This entry lists 27 T cell receptor beta chains sequenced from one sample in a study of blood T cell repertoires in COVID-19. TCRdb's copy holds only in-frame clones and misses some; the assay was immunoSEQ multiplex PCR. The table records 250,000 to 350,000 clones, roughly 90% of them present only once. Sequencing was done on a sample of peripheral blood. These receptors all come from a man aged 25 to 45 with acute or convalescent COVID-19.

V gene TRBV30 combines with J gene TRBJ2-1; the D is unclear. Germline V CDR1 and CDR2: GTSNPN, SVGIG (reference sequence). Trimming took off 3 bases at V and 0 bases at J, with 9 bases between the two ends. This CDR3 contains 14 residues. The CDR3: CAWSFGSSYNEQFF. The CDR3 region has the DNA TGTGCCTGGAGCTTTGGCAGCTCCTACAATGAGCAGTTCTTC.

The count of this clone is one. V is TRBV7-9 and J is TRBJ1-1; D ambiguous. CDR1 is SEHNR, CDR2 FQNEAQ, per germline (reference sequence). The CDR3 loop spans 18 amino acids. Trimming cost V 7 bases and J 0 bases, with 24 bases left between them. The DNA of the CDR3 is TGTGCCAGCACCCAATTCCAGGCCCAGCAATTTATGAACACTGAAGCTTTCTTT. It codes for CASTQFQAQQFMNTEAFF.

Concerning this clone itself: At one of its ends the junction is not consistent with the germline gene, which may arise from a read error. CDR3 region: CASSADRESYEQYF. CDR3 nucleotides: TGTGCTAGCAGCGCGGACAGGGAATCCTACGAGCAGTACTTC. The V call is TRBV7-7, the J call TRBJ2-7; 8 nucleotides line up with TRBD1. The CDR3 spans 14 residues. Germline CDR1 is SSHAT and CDR2 is FNYEAQ (reference sequence).

As to this clone: The sample carries other DNA sequences with the same CDR3. The chain combines TRBV30 with TRBJ2-5, with D maybe TRBD2 (5 bases). Germline V CDR1 and CDR2: GTSNPN, SVGIG (reference sequence). There are 12 residues in the CDR3. V lost 0 bases to trimming and J lost 5 bases, with 7 bases between them. The CDR3 DNA sequence: TGTGCCTGGAGTGTACGAGGGGAGACCCAGTACTTC. Translating gives CAWSVRGETQYF.

The chain recombines TRBV27 with TRBJ2-7; 9 nucleotides match TRBD2. This CDR3 region has 18 residues. Germline assignment: CDR1 MNHEY and CDR2 SMNVEV (reference sequence). Unmatched junction bases numbered 9, after V lost 0 bases and J lost 0 bases. The CDR3, as DNA: TGTGCCAGCAGTTTATCTTTGGGGGCGGGAGGGTTCTCCTACGAGCAGTACTTC. Translating it yields CASSLSLGAGGFSYEQYF.

This chain links TRBV2 with TRBJ2-7, with D unclear. The CDR3 sequence is 11 residues long. V shed 6 bases and J shed 6 bases, with 9 bases lying between them. Germline V lookup: CDR1 SNHLY, CDR2 FYNNEI. For the CDR3, the DNA is TGTGCCAGCAGGAGACGCGGCGAGCAGTACTTC. Translated: CASRRRGEQYF.

This chain joins TRBV6-1 and TRBJ1-2; possibly TRBD1 for D (6 bases). V lost 0 bases and J lost 7, with 12 bases in between. The germline V gene encodes CDR1 MNHNS and CDR2 SASEGT. CDR3 length equals 14 residues. CDR3: CASSEATGWGGYTF. The CDR3 DNA reads as TGTGCCAGCAGTGAAGCCACAGGGTGGGGTGGCTACACCTTC.

In its sample, this clone was seen a few times. The V and J genes are TRBV18 and TRBJ1-4; 7 bases fit TRBD1. Germline assignment: CDR1 KGHSH and CDR2 LQKENI. This CDR3 spans 13 amino acids. The ends lost 3 bases at V and 6 bases at J; junction bases unmatched: 1. CDR3 amino acids: CASSPDRDEKLFF. DNA of the CDR3: TGTGCCAGCTCACCCGACAGGGATGAAAAACTGTTTTTT.

The rearrangement joins TRBV5-5 to TRBJ1-2; no clear D. Germline loops: CDR1 SGHKS, CDR2 YYEKEE (reference sequence). Trimming stripped 0 bases from V and 0 bases from J, with 9 bases between. The CDR3 sequence is 15 residues long. The CDR3 here is CASSLALESNYGYTF. The CDR3 DNA is TGTGCCAGCAGCTTGGCCTTGGAGTCTAACTATGGCTACACCTTC.

The CDR3 nucleotides are TGTGCCAGCAGCTTGGGACTGGGGCCATACAATGGCTACACCTTC. As protein: CASSLGLGPYNGYTF. The J gene is TRBJ1-2, the V gene TRBV5-8, with D possibly being TRBD1 (5 bases). This CDR3 is 15 amino acids long. Trimming removed 0 bases from V and 6 bases from J, with 15 bases in between. CDR1 and CDR2 from the germline V gene are SGHTS and YDEGEE.

V and J are TRBV9 and TRBJ2-1; TRBD1 agrees at 7 bases. Germline V gene lookup returns CDR1 SGDLS and CDR2 YYNGEE. The CDR3 contains 15 residues. J gave up 7 bases and V 3 bases, and 10 bases lay outside the gene matches. CDR3 sequence: CASSAQPGQLNEQFF. In DNA, the CDR3 is TGTGCCAGCAGCGCCCAACCGGGACAGCTTAATGAGCAGTTCTTC. The complete variable domain, with remaining parts taken from reference TRBV9 and TRBJ2-1, reads DSGVTQTPKHLITATGQRVTLRCSPRSGDLSVYWYQQSLDQGLQFLIQYYNGEERAKGNILERFSAQQFPDLHSELNLSSLELGDSALYFCASSAQPGQLNEQFFGPGTRLTVL.

The genes are TRBV6-2 or TRBV6-3 and TRBJ1-1; no firm D call. The CDR3 covers 15 residues. CDR1 and CDR2 (germline): MNHEY, SVGEGT. Trimming took off 3 bases at V and 1 base at J, with 12 bases between the two ends. The CDR3 DNA sequence: TGTGCCAGCAGTTATTCCGCGACACAGAACACTGAAGCTTTCTTT. Translated, it gives CASSYSATQNTEAFF.

The chain links TRBV21-1 to TRBJ1-4; the listed D gene, TRBD1, was not tested against the DNA. TRBV21-1 is assigned pseudogene status. The length of the CDR3 is 15 residues. CDR3 protein: CASSDRTDDNEKLFF. CDR3 DNA sequence: TGTGCCAGCAGTGATCGGACAGACGATAATGAAAAACTGTTTTTT.

For the CDR3, the DNA is TGTGCCAGCAGTGCAGTATCGGGTCAGCCCCAGCATTTT. Its translation is CASSAVSGQPQHF. The rearrangement uses TRBV6-4 and TRBJ1-5, with D unclear. The CDR3 runs 13 residues. The V gene lost 4 bases and the J gene lost 6 bases, with 10 bases spanning the gap. Germline lookup yields CDR1 MRHNA and CDR2 SNTAGT.

The chain links TRBV30 to TRBJ1-6; TRBD1 matches at 8 bases. The V segment lost 0 bases and the J segment 10 bases; nucleotides outside the gene matches: 8. CDR1 is GTSNPN, CDR2 SVGIG, per germline (reference sequence). The CDR3 consists of 15 residues. CDR3: CAWSVSRGLGSPLHF. CDR3 nucleotides: TGTGCCTGGAGTGTATCCAGGGGGCTAGGGTCACCCCTCCACTTT.

This clone has just one count. CDR3 DNA sequence: TGCGCCAGCAACCGATTACCGGGACTAGCGGCCGGGGGAGTGAGGCGGACAGATACGCAGTATTTT. Its protein product is CASNRLPGLAAGGVRRTDTQYF. The V gene is TRBV5-1, the J gene TRBJ2-3; 11 bases align to TRBD2. The germline V gene has CDR1 SGHRS and CDR2 YFSETQ. The CDR3 has 22 residues. J lost 3 bases, V lost 6 bases, and 27 bases had no gene match.

The chain links TRBV5-4 to TRBJ1-5; D is unclear. The germline gives CDR1 SGHNT, CDR2 YYREEE (reference sequence). The CDR3 is made up of 20 amino acids. The germline V and J ends were trimmed by 2 bases and 2 bases, with 26 bases remaining between them. The CDR3 coding sequence is TGTGCCAGCAGCTTTGGTTGCCCGGGTCAAATCGGATACGGCAATCAGCCCCAGCATTTT. It encodes CASSFGCPGQIGYGNQPQHF. Variable domain in full (rest from reference TRBV5-4 and TRBJ1-5): ETGVTQSPTHLIKTRGQQVTLRCSSQSGHNTVSWYQQALGQGPQFIFQYYREEENGRGNFPPRFSGLQFPNYSSELNVNALELDDSALYLCASSFGCPGQIGYGNQPQHFGDGTRLSIL.

V is TRBV30 and J is TRBJ1-3; D unresolved. Germline values: CDR1 GTSNPN, CDR2 SVGIG (reference sequence). Between the trimmed V and J ends, which lost 0 bases and 8 bases, there was a span of 8 bases. CDR3 length: 12 residues. The CDR3 DNA sequence: TGTGCCTGGAGTGTAGAGGGAGACACCATATATTTT. Its protein is CAWSVEGDTIYF.

A single count supports this clone. The chain couples TRBV28 to TRBJ1-2; D gene unclear. The length of the CDR3 is 13 residues. The germline CDR1 and CDR2 sequences are MDHEN and SYDVKM. Between the trimmed V and J ends, which lost 7 bases and 4 bases, there was a span of 13 bases. The CDR3 DNA follows: TGTGCCAGCACACTCCCCCCCGGCTATGGCTACACCTTC. Translation gives CASTLPPGYGYTF.

The chain couples TRBV7-9 to TRBJ2-1, with 11 bases fitting TRBD2. With 6 bases clipped from V and 6 bases from J, the junction kept 7 bases outside the gene matches. Per the germline V gene, CDR1 is SEHNR and CDR2 is FQNEAQ (reference sequence). The CDR3 extends over 15 amino acids. The CDR3 here is CASSSIAGGPNEQFF. CDR3 nucleotides: TGTGCCAGCAGTTCTATAGCGGGAGGGCCCAATGAGCAGTTCTTC.

The chain couples TRBV9 to TRBJ1-6, with D unclear. V lost 2 bases to trimming and J lost 0 bases, with 9 bases between them. Germline V CDR1 and CDR2: SGDLS, YYNGEE. This CDR3 has 16 residues. CDR3 sequence (DNA): TGTGCCAGCAGCGTGGCAGTAAGCTCCTATAATTCACCCCTCCACTTT. This translates into CASSVAVSSYNSPLHF.

This clone has only one observation. The chain recombines TRBV7-3 with TRBJ2-7; D is ambiguous. The germline V gene encodes CDR1 SGHTA and CDR2 FQGTGA. V lost 5 bases, J lost 0 bases, and 14 bases lay in between. The CDR3 contains 15 residues. This chain's CDR3 is CASSQDGLSSYEQYF. For the CDR3, the DNA is TGTGCCAGCAGCCAAGATGGTCTCAGCTCCTACGAGCAGTACTTC.

The rearrangement links TRBV2 to TRBJ2-7; 9 bases are a match to TRBD1. This CDR3 contains 14 residues. Per germline, CDR1 SNHLY and CDR2 FYNNEI. V lost 5 bases to trimming and J lost 9 bases; unmatched junction nucleotides: 11. This chain's CDR3 is CASSPGQGFLGQYF. As DNA, the CDR3 is TGTGCCAGCAGTCCGGGACAGGGCTTTTTAGGGCAGTACTTC.

The chain links TRBV28 to TRBJ2-6; a possible D gene is TRBD2 (5 bases). V was shortened by 5 bases and J by 0 bases, with 8 bases between the two germline ends. This CDR3 comprises 15 residues. Looked up from germline, CDR1 is MDHEN and CDR2 is SYDVKM. This CDR3 is CASSVRGSGANVLTF. Here the CDR3 DNA reads TGTGCCAGCAGTGTCCGGGGCTCTGGGGCCAACGTCCTGACTTTC.

V gene TRBV19 combines with J gene TRBJ1-1; D is possibly TRBD1 (5 bases). The germline V and J ends were trimmed by 4 bases and 0 bases, with 9 bases remaining between them. Germline loops: CDR1 LNHDA, CDR2 SQIVND (reference sequence). This CDR3 has 14 residues. As DNA, the CDR3 is TGTGCCAGTAGTACGACAGCTGTGAACACTGAAGCTTTCTTT. It translates to CASSTTAVNTEAFF. The full variable domain, rest sourced from reference TRBV19 and TRBJ1-1, is DGGITQSPKYLFRKEGQNVTLSCEQNLNHDAMYWYRQDPGQGLRLIYYSQIVNDFQKGDIAEGYSVSREKKESFPLTVTSAQKNPTAFYLCASSTTAVNTEAFFGQGTRLTVV.

V is TRBV10-2 and J is TRBJ1-1; D perhaps matches TRBD1 (6 bases). Between the trimmed V and J ends, which lost 2 bases and 4 bases, there was a span of 14 bases. The CDR3 is made up of 15 amino acids. CDR1 is WSHSY, CDR2 SAAADI, per germline. CDR3: CASSEVGGASTEAFF. The CDR3 coding sequence is TGCGCCAGCAGTGAGGTGGGGGGGGCGAGCACTGAAGCTTTCTTT.

This clone showed up just a few times. The chain has TRBV28 and TRBJ1-5, with D unclear. Trimming took 5 bases from V and 4 from J, leaving 6 bases between them. This CDR3 spans 12 amino acids. Germline-derived CDR1 and CDR2 are MDHEN and SYDVKM. The CDR3: CASSPPNQPQHF. Here the CDR3 DNA reads TGTGCCAGCAGTCCTCCTAATCAGCCCCAGCATTTT.